These T cell receptor beta chains were read from a single sample in a study of circulating CD8 cells and anti-PD-1 response in melanoma. TCRdb passed the reads through MiXCR, listing each CDR3 protein once. The sample records about 450 distinct CDR3 sequences, about 6.8% being singletons. Here the sequenced sample was CD8+ T cells from PBMCs, taken at baseline or after one month of anti-PD-1 therapy (not recorded which). Receptor source: a human donor with melanoma. Both conserved end residues are part of each CDR3. Fields, in order: D gene, J gene, clone size, V gene, CDR3 DNA, CDR3 protein. A D gene is named only where the DNA matches it firmly. Only part of the rows carry a size: once, few, many, or a class if the clone is expanded.

NA TRBJ2-1 NA TRBV19 TGTGCCAGTAGTTTGGACCTTCACAATGAGCAGTTCTTC CASSLDLHNEQFF
NA TRBJ2-1 large TRBV7-2 TGTGCCAGCAGCTTCTGGGATTCCTACAATGAGCAGTTCTTC CASSFWDSYNEQFF
NA TRBJ2-2 NA TRBV5-1 TGCGCCAGCAGCTTGGGGGCCGGCGGGGAGCTGTTTTTT CASSLGAGGELFF
NA TRBJ2-6 medium-sized TRBV30 TGTGCCAGGGACACTAGTGGGGCCAACGTCCTGACTTTC CARDTSGANVLTF
NA TRBJ2-1 large TRBV28 TGTGCCAGCAGTCCGTCTGAGGAGGGGACCTACAATGAGCAGTTCTTC CASSPSEEGTYNEQFF
NA TRBJ2-7 large TRBV29-1 TGCAGCGTTGAGGCTCGATACGAGCAGTACTTC CSVEARYEQYF
NA TRBJ2-3 large TRBV2 TGTGCCAGCAGTGAAGGGCGGAGCACAGATACGCAGTATTTT CASSEGRSTDTQYF
TRBD2 TRBJ2-7 medium-sized TRBV13 TGTGCCAGCAGCCCGGGACTACAAACCTACGAGCAGTACTTC CASSPGLQTYEQYF
NA TRBJ2-2 large TRBV24-1 TGTGCCACCAGTGTAAGGAGCCCCGGGGAGCTGTTTTTT CATSVRSPGELFF
NA TRBJ2-2 large TRBV7-3 TGTGCCAGCAGCCTTTGGCCCCTTTCACCCGACCCCGGGGAGCTGTTTTTT CASSLWPLSPDPGELFF
NA TRBJ2-2 large TRBV19 TGTGCCAGTAACGCCCCGACAGTAACCGGGGAGCTGTTTTTT CASNAPTVTGELFF
TRBD1 TRBJ1-5 large TRBV28 TGTGCCAGCAGTTCTCGGACAGGCCGAGGACCCCAGCATTTT CASSSRTGRGPQHF
NA TRBJ1-2 large TRBV19 TGTGCCAGTAGTATGTCGGCAGGGACCTATGGCTACACCTTC CASSMSAGTYGYTF
NA TRBJ2-2 large TRBV27 TGTGCCAGCAGTTACGACACGCAGCCCGGGGAGCTGTTTTTT CASSYDTQPGELFF
NA TRBJ2-1 large TRBV28 TGTGCCAGCACCATCGGCCAGCGGGTTCCGAAGTTCTTC CASTIGQRVPKFF